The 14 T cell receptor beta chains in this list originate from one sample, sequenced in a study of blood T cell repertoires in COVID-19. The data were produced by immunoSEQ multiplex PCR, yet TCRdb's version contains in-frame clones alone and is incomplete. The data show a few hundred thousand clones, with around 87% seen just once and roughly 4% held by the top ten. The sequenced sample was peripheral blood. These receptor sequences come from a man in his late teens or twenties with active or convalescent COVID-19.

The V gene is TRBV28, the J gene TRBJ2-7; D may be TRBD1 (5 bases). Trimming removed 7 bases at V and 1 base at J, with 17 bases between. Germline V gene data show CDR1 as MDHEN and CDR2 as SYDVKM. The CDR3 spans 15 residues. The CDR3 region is CASTLGAVDSYEQYF. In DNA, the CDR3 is TGTGCCAGCACCCTAGGGGCAGTCGATTCCTACGAGCAGTACTTC.

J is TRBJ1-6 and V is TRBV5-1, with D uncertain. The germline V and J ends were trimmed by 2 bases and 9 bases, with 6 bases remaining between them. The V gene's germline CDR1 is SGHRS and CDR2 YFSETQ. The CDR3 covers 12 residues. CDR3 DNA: TGCGCCAGCAGCTTTTCGGGTTCACCCCTCCACTTT. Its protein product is CASSFSGSPLHF.

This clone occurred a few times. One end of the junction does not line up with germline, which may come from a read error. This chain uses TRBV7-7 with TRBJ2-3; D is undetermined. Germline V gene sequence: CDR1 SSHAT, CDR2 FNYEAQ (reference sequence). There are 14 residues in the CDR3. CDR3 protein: CASSREADSGTQYF. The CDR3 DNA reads TGTGCTAGCAGCCGAGAGGCGGATTCGGGTACGCAGTATTTT.

CDR3 loop: CAIKGENTEAFF. In nucleotides, the CDR3 is TGTGCCATCAAGGGGGAGAACACTGAAGCTTTCTTT. The V call is TRBV10-3, the J call TRBJ1-1, with D possibly matching TRBD1 (6 bases). The CDR3 runs to 12 residues. Per germline, CDR1 ENHRY and CDR2 SYGVKD. V was cut by 7 bases and J by 1 base, with 7 bases left in between.

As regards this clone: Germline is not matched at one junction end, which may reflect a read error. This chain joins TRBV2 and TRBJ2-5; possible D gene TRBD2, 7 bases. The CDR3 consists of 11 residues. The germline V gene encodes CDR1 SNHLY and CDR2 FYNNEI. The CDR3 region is CTSGGPETQYF. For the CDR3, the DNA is TGCACTTCGGGGGGCCCGGAGACCCAGTACTTC.

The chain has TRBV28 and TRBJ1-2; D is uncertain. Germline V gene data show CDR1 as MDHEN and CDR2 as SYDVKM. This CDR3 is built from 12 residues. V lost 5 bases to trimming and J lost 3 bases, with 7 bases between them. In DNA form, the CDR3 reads TGTGCCAGCAGTGGTCAGTACTATGGCTACACCTTC. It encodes CASSGQYYGYTF.

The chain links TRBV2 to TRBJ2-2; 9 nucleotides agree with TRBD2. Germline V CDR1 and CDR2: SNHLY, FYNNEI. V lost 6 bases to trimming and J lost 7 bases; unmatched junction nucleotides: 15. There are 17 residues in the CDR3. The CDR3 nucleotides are TGTGCCAGCAGACCTATACTAGCGGGCGAGGGGGACGGGGAGCTGTTTTTT. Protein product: CASRPILAGEGDGELFF.

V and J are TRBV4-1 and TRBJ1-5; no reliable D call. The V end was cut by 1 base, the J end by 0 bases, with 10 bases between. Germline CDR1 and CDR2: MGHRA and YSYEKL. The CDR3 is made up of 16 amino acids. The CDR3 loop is CASSQAHSYSNQPQHF. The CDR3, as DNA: TGCGCCAGCAGCCAAGCCCACAGCTATAGCAATCAGCCCCAGCATTTT.

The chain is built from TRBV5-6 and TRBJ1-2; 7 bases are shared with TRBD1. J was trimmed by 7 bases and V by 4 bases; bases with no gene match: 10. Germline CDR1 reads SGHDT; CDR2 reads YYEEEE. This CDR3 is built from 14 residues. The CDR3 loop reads CASSPGTVRRGYTF. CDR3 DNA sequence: TGTGCCAGCAGCCCGGGGACAGTCCGGCGTGGCTACACCTTC.

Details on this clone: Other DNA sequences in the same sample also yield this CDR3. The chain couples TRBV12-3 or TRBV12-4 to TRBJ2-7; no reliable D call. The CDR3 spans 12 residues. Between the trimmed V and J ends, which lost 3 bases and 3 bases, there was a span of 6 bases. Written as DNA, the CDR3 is TGTGCCAGCAGTTTCGGCGGCTACGAGCAGTACTTC. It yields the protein CASSFGGYEQYF.

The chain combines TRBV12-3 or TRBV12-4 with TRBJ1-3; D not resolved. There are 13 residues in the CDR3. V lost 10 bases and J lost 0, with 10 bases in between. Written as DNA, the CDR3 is TGTGCCAACTCGGAGGACTCTGGAAACACCATATATTTT. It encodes CANSEDSGNTIYF.

CDR3 region: CASSVTGRPAETQYF. In nucleotides, the CDR3 is TGTGCCAGCAGCGTGACAGGACGTCCAGCGGAGACCCAGTACTTC. This chain uses TRBV9 with TRBJ2-5, with a tentative D call TRBD1 (6 bases). Germline loops: CDR1 SGDLS, CDR2 YYNGEE. Trimming took off 2 bases at V and 5 bases at J, with 16 bases between the two ends. The CDR3 loop spans 15 amino acids.

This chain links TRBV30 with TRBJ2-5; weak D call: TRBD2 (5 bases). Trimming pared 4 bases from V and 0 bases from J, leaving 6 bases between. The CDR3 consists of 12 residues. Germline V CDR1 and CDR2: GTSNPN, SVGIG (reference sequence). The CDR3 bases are TGTGCCTGGACGGGGTACCAAGAGACCCAGTACTTC. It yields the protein CAWTGYQETQYF. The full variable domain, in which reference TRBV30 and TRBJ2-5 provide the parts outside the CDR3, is SQTIHQWPATLVQPVGSPLSLECTVEGTSNPNLYWYRQAAGRGLQLLFYSVGIGQISSEVPQNLSASRPQDRQFILSSKKLLLSDSGFYLCAWTGYQETQYFGPGTRLLVL.

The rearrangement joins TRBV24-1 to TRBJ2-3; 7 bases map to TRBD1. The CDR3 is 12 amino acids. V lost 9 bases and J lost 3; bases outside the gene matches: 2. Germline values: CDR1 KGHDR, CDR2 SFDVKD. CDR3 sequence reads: CATQGVTDTQYF. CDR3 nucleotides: TGTGCCACCCAGGGGGTGACAGATACGCAGTATTTT.